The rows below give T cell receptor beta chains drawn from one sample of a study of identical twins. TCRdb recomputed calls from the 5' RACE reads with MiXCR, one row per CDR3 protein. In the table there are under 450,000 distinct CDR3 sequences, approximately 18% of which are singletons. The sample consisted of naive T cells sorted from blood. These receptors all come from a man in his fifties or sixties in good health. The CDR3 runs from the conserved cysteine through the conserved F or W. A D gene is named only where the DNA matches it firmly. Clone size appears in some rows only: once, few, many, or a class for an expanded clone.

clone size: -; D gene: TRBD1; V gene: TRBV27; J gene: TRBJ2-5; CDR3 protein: CASSRRQGYETQYF; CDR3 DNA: TGTGCCAGCAGTCGCAGACAGGGTTACGAGACCCAGTACTTC
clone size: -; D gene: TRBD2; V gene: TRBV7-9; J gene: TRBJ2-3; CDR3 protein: CASSSSGRRMDTQYF; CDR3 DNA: TGTGCCAGCAGCAGTAGCGGGAGGAGGATGGATACGCAGTATTTT
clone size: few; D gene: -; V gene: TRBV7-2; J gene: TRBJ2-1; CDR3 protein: CASSLSSPSYNEQFF; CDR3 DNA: TGTGCCAGCAGCTTATCCTCGCCTTCCTACAATGAGCAGTTCTTC
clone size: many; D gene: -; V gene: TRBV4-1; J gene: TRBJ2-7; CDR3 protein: CASSPGLILIHEQYF; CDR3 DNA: TGCGCCAGCAGCCCCGGACTGATACTCATCCACGAGCAGTACTTC
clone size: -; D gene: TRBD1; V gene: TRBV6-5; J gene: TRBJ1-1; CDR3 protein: CASSFVDRATEAFF; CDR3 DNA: TGTGCCAGCAGTTTCGTAGACAGGGCCACTGAAGCTTTCTTT
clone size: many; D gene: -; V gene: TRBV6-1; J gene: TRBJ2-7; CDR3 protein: CASSTQPGAYEQYF; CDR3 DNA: TGTGCCAGCAGTACCCAGCCAGGGGCCTACGAGCAGTACTTC
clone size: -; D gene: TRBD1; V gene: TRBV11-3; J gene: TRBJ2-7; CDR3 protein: CASSLVFGTEFYEQYF; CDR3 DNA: TGTGCCAGCAGCTTAGTTTTCGGGACAGAATTCTACGAGCAGTACTTC
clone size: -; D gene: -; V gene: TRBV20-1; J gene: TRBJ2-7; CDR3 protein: CSATRDTSQGQYF; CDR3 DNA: TGCAGTGCTACCCGGGACACCTCTCAAGGGCAGTACTTC
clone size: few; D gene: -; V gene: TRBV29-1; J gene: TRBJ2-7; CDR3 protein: CSTRDRGRSSYEQYF; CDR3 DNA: TGCAGCACCAGAGATCGGGGGAGGAGCTCCTACGAGCAGTACTTC
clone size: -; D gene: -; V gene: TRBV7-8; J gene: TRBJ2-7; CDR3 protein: CASSLGALEYEQYF; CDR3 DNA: TGTGCCAGCAGCTTAGGGGCACTAGAATACGAGCAGTACTTC
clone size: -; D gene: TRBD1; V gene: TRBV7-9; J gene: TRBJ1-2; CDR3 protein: CASSFGQGFGGYTF; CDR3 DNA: TGTGCCAGCAGCTTCGGACAGGGGTTCGGTGGCTACACCTTC
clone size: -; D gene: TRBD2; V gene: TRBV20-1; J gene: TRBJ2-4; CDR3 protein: CSAPPAGRGNKNIQYF; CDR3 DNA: TGCAGTGCTCCCCCGGCCGGGAGGGGGAACAAAAACATTCAGTACTTC
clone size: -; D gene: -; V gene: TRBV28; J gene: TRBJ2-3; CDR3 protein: CASSLRYQSTDTQYF; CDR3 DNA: TGTGCCAGCAGTCTCAGGTACCAGAGCACAGATACGCAGTATTTT
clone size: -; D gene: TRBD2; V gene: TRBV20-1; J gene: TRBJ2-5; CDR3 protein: CSASLWGGSKETQYF; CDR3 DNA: TGCAGTGCTAGTTTGTGGGGGGGGTCCAAAGAGACCCAGTACTTC
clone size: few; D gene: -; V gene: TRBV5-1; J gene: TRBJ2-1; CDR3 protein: CASSLVAQGTYNEQFF; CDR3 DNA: TGCGCCAGCAGCTTGGTCGCGCAGGGGACCTACAATGAGCAGTTCTTC
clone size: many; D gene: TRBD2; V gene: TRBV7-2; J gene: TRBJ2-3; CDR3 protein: CASSLLADEGTQYF; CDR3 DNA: TGTGCCAGCAGCTTACTAGCGGACGAGGGGACGCAGTATTTT
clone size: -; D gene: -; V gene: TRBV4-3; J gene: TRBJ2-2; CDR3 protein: CASSQDQDLRTGELFF; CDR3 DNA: TGCGCCAGCAGCCAAGATCAGGACTTGAGAACCGGGGAGCTGTTTTTT
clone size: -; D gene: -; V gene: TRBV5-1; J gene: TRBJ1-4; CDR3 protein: CASSSQGYATNEKLFF; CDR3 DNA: TGCGCCAGCAGCTCACAGGGTTATGCAACTAATGAAAAACTGTTTTTT
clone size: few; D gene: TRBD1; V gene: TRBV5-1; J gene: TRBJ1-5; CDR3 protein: CASSGGTGGEPQHF; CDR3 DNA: TGCGCCAGCAGCGGGGGGACAGGGGGAGAGCCCCAGCATTTT
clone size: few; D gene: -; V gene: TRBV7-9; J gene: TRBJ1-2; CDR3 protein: CASSSGIYYGYTF; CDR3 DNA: TGTGCCAGCAGCTCTGGTATCTACTATGGCTACACCTTC
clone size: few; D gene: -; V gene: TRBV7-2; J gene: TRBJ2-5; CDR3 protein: CASSPGHPETQYF; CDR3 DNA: TGTGCCAGCAGCCCAGGACACCCAGAGACCCAGTACTTC
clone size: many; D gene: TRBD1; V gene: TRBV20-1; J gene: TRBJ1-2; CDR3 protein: CSPSTPEGAHNYGYTF; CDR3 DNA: TGCAGTCCAAGTACTCCCGAGGGGGCGCATAACTATGGCTACACCTTC
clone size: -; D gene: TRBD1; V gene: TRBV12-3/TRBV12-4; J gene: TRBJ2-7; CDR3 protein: CASQGAREQYF; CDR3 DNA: TGTGCCTCTCAGGGGGCGCGGGAGCAGTACTTC
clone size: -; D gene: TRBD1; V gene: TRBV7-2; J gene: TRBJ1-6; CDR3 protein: CASSPDRVHSPLHF; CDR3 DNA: TGTGCCAGCAGCCCCGACAGGGTCCACTCACCCCTCCACTTT
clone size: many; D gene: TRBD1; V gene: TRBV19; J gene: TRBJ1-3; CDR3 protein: CATSGTGLTIYF; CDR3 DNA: TGTGCCACCTCCGGGACAGGTCTCACCATATATTTT
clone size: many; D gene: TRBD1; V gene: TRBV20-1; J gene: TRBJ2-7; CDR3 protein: CSAYAGTESTKQYF; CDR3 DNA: TGCAGTGCATATGCCGGGACAGAGTCTACGAAGCAGTACTTC
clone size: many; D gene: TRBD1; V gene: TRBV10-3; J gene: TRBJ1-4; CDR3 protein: CAISGGTGYNEKLFF; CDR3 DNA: TGTGCCATCAGTGGTGGGACAGGGTATAATGAAAAACTGTTTTTT
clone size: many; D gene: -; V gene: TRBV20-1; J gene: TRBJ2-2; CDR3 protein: CSARTRNTGELFF; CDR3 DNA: TGCAGTGCCCGGACAAGGAACACCGGGGAGCTGTTTTTT
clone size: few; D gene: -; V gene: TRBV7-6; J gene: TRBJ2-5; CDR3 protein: CASTDVGNQETQYF; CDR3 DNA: TGTGCCAGCACCGACGTAGGAAACCAAGAGACCCAGTACTTC
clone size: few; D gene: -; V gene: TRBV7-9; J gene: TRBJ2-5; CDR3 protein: CASSKQETQYF; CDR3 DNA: TGTGCCAGCAGCAAGCAAGAGACCCAGTACTTC
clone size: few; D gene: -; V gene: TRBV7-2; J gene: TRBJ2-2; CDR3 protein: CASSPGSGTGELFF; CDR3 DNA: TGTGCCAGCAGCCCCGGGAGCGGGACAGGGGAGCTGTTTTTT
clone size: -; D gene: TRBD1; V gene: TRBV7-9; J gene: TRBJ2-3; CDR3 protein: CASSVQGDTQYF; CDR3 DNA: TGTGCCAGCAGCGTACAGGGGGATACGCAGTATTTT
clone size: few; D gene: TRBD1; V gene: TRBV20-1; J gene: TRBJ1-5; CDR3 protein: CSAREGGTELMPQHF; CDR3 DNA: TGCAGTGCTAGAGAGGGCGGGACAGAGCTAATGCCCCAGCATTTT
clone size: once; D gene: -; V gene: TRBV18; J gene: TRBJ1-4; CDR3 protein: CASSTTGKLFF; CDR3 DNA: TGTGCCAGCTCAACAACGGGAAAACTGTTTTTT
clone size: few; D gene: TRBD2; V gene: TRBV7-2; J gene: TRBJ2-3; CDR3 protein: CASSLGLAGAGDTQYF; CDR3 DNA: TGTGCCAGCAGTCTGGGACTAGCGGGAGCGGGAGATACGCAGTATTTT
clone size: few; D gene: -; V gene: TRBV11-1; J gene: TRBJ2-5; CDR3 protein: CASSPRTRETQYF; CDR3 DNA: TGTGCCAGCAGCCCCCGAACACGCGAGACCCAGTACTTC
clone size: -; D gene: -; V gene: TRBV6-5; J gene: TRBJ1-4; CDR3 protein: CASSYSSLGVGEKLFF; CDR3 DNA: TGTGCCAGCAGTTACTCGAGTTTGGGGGTGGGTGAAAAACTGTTTTTT
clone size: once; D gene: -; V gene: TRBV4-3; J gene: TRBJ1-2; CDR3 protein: CASSQSSRSGGYTF; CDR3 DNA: TGCGCCAGCAGCCAATCGTCTAGGAGCGGTGGCTACACCTTC
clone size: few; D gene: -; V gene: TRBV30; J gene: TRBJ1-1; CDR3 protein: CAWSWDSRDTEAFF; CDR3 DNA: TGTGCCTGGAGTTGGGACTCCCGGGACACTGAAGCTTTCTTT
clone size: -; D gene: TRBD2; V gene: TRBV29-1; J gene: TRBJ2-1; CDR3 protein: CSVVTSGKGAGNEQFF; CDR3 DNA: TGCAGCGTTGTGACTAGCGGGAAAGGGGCGGGGAATGAGCAGTTCTTC
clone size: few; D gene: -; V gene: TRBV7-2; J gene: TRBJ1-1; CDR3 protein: CASSRQIWNTEAFF; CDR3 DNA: TGTGCCAGCAGCCGTCAAATATGGAACACTGAAGCTTTCTTT
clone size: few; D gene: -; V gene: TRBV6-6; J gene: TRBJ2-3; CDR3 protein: CASSWQADTQYF; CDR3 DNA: TGTGCCAGCAGTTGGCAGGCAGATACGCAGTATTTT
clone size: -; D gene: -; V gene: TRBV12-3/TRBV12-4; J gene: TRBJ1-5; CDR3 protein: CASTPGMGSNQPQHF; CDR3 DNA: TGTGCCAGCACCCCCGGGATGGGTAGCAATCAGCCCCAGCATTTT
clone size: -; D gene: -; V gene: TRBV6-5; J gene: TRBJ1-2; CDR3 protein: CASRLGTANYGYTF; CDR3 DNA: TGTGCCAGCAGACTCGGGACGGCGAACTATGGCTACACCTTC
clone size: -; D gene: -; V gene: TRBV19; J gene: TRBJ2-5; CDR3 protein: CASSPQAVRAETQYF; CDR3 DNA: TGTGCCAGTAGTCCTCAGGCAGTTAGGGCAGAGACCCAGTACTTC
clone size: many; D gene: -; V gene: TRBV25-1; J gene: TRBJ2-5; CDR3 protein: CASSDQGRGGGETQYF; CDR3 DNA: TGTGCCAGCAGTGATCAAGGCAGGGGCGGCGGGGAGACCCAGTACTTC
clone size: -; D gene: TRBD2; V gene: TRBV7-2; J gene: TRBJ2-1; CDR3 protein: CASSLRRGGSYNEQFF; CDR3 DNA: TGTGCCAGCAGCTTAAGGCGGGGGGGGTCCTACAATGAGCAGTTCTTC
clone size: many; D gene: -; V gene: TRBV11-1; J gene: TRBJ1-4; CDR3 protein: CASSPGQELRRREKLFFF; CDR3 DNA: -
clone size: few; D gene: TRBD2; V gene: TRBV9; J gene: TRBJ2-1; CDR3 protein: CASSPGGSGYNEQFF; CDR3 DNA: TGTGCCAGCAGCCCGGGGGGTAGCGGCTACAATGAGCAGTTCTTC
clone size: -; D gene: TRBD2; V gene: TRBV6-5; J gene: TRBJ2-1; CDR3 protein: CASSSGREPLSSYNEQFF; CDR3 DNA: TGTGCCAGCAGTTCTGGGCGGGAGCCCCTGAGCTCCTACAATGAGCAGTTCTTC
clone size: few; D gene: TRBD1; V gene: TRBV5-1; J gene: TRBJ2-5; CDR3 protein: CASSFTGDGHETQYF; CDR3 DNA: TGCGCCAGCAGCTTTACAGGGGATGGTCATGAGACCCAGTACTTC
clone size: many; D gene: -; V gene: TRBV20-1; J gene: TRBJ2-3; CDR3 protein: CSARNNVLLGRYTDTQYF; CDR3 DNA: TGCAGTGCTAGAAACAATGTGCTGCTAGGTCGGTACACAGATACGCAGTATTTT
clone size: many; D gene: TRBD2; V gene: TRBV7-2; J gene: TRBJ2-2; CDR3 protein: CASSSLAGGPIGELFF; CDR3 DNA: TGTGCCAGCAGCTCCCTAGCGGGGGGGCCAATCGGGGAGCTGTTTTTT
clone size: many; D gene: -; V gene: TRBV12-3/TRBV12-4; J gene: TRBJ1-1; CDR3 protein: CASSVGDVLNTEAFF; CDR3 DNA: TGTGCCAGCAGTGTAGGGGACGTACTGAACACTGAAGCTTTCTTT
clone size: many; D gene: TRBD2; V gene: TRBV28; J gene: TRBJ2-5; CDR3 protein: CATRTSVTRDQYF; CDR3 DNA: TGTGCCACCCGGACTAGCGTTACGAGAGACCAGTACTTC
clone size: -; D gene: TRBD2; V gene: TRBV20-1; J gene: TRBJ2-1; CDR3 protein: CRATLAGGLNEQFF; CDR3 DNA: TGCCGTGCTACCCTAGCGGGAGGGTTAAATGAGCAGTTCTTC
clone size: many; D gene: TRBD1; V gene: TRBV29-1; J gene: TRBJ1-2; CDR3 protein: CSVYGTDYYGYTF; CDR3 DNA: TGCAGCGTTTATGGGACAGATTACTATGGCTACACCTTC
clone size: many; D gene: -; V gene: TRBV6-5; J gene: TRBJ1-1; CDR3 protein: CASSYGRNTEAFF; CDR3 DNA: TGTGCCAGCAGTTACGGGAGGAACACTGAAGCTTTCTTT